This T cell receptor (beta chain) is from a study of blood T cell repertoires in COVID-19. Study-level background: The origin of the acute and convalescent COVID-19 samples was the United States, Italy and Spain. Nucleic acid was either cDNA or gDNA, and it came from T cells, B-cell-depleted T cells, or PBMCs.

Per the authors' pipeline: The authors estimated nucleated cell counts from reference gene primer amplification. TCRdb's table, derived via immunoSEQ multiplex PCR, lists solely in-frame clones and lacks some. V, J and clone size were drawn from that table, and D and trimming were deduced from the DNA. The sample has about 110,000 clones; roughly 85% are singletons. Per the germline V gene, CDR1 is SGHDN and CDR2 is FVKESK. The CDR3 loop spans 15 amino acids. Germline trimming cut 4 bases from V and 1 base from J; bases unmatched to any gene: 2. The sequence derives from a man aged 35 to 55 with acute or convalescent COVID-19. Sequenced sample: peripheral blood. The chain has TRBV14 and TRBJ1-1; 11 positions match TRBD1. The CDR3 sequence is CASSRTGGWNTEAFF. The CDR3 bases are TGTGCCAGCAGCCGGACAGGGGGCTGGAACACTGAAGCTTTCTTT. Looking up the rest from reference TRBV14 and TRBJ1-1 gives the full variable domain: EAGVTQFPSHSVIEKGQTVTLRCDPISGHDNLYWYRRVMGKEIKFLLHFVKESKQDESGMPNNRFLAERTGGTYSTLKVQPAELEDSGVYFCASSRTGGWNTEAFFGQGTRLTVV.